Sequencing of this T cell receptor beta chain was carried out in a study of blood T cells in healthy people across ages. Whole-study findings and limits: Estimated diversity across one million T cells was deemed an underestimate. Diversity was higher, and naive CD4+ cells more numerous, in long-lived donors than in aged donors. Unknown donor CMV status possibly confounded expanded clonotype changes.

V trimming: 5 bases; J trimming: 8 bases; junction bases outside the gene matches: 13. This CDR3 region has 16 residues. Germline CDR1 SEHNR, CDR2 FQNEAQ (reference sequence). As to this clonotype: Its antigen is not known.

Primed by a sample-barcoded 5' primer and a J-beta primer mix, a second PCR proceeded for about 6 to 12 cycles. A single record per CDR3 protein comes from TCRdb applying MiXCR to the 5' RACE reads. The sample contains 630,000 or so distinct CDR3 sequences, less than 40% of which appear only once. The source material was blood. This TCR was recovered from a woman of 80 years or more in good health. V gene TRBV7-9 combines with J gene TRBJ2-1, with 9 positions matching TRBD2. DNA for the CDR3: TGTGCCAGCAGCCCAAGGGGGACTAGCAGTTACGATGAGCAGTTCTTC. It specifies CASSPRGTSSYDEQFF.